This TCR beta chain comes out of a study of cytotoxic CD8 clonotypes in ibrutinib-treated CLL. As for the study in general: About 25 partial and 2 complete responses; at median 68 months, around 14 remitted, roughly 12 progressed. The samples contained about 250,000 productive templates on average. They also contained an average of about 91,000 productive rearrangements. Response sampling took place at median about 12 months of treatment, range 6 to 36.

Measured with immunoSEQ multiplex PCR; TCRdb has only the in-frame clones, and not every one. The sample lists about 140,000 clones; 75% to 85% were seen once. The CDR3 runs to 13 residues. V was pared by 1 base and J by 9 bases, with 11 bases between. Germline V lookup: CDR1 LNHDA, CDR2 SQIVND (reference sequence). Of note for this clone: Its target is unknown.

Study observations and caveats: Private clonotypes, not public ones, expanded at ibrutinib response.

The V and J genes are TRBV19 and TRBJ2-3, with D perhaps matching TRBD2 (6 bases). The receptor's source is a human donor with chronic lymphocytic leukemia. The sequenced sample was PBMCs, obtained after 36 months of ibrutinib treatment. CDR3 loop: CASSIGLEATQYF. DNA for the CDR3: TGTGCCAGTAGTATAGGACTAGAGGCGACGCAGTATTTT.